Listed below are T cell receptor beta chains from one sample, sequenced in a study of CD8+ T cells in alopecia areata. Only in-frame clones appear in the TCRdb table, and some are missing; sequencing was by immunoSEQ multiplex PCR. The sample shows under 200,000 clones, roughly 65% of them seen only once. This material consisted of CD4+ T cells sorted from blood, taken at week 4, from a patient treated with tofacitinib. These receptors originate from a human donor with alopecia areata. Both conserved end residues are part of each CDR3.

j_call	v_call	cdr3_aa
TRBJ2-5	TRBV6-6	CASKSTEKETQYF
TRBJ1-1	TRBV6-6	CASSGTGRNTEAFF
TRBJ2-5	TRBV5-1	CASSPGHRTTGRETQYF
TRBJ2-3	TRBV6-6	CATRTDTDTQYF
TRBJ2-7	TRBV29-1	CSVPRRQYF
TRBJ2-7	TRBV29-1	CSAAETGTGFYEQYF
TRBJ2-1	TRBV27	CASSLGAGAGGEQFF
TRBJ2-7	TRBV7-2	CASSSGLAGGPEQYF
TRBJ2-4	TRBV15	CATSPVRGEGNIQYF
TRBJ2-1	TRBV29-1	CSVGGQGRIEQFF
TRBJ1-6	TRBV7-9	CASSLSSGQGNSPLHF
TRBJ1-5	TRBV19	CASRSTGIGNQPQHF
TRBJ2-5	TRBV6-8	CASSPPRPQETQYF
TRBJ2-5	TRBV7-2	CASSLEIETQYF
TRBJ2-5	TRBV2	CASSWQETQYF
TRBJ2-1	TRBV29-1	CSGGDSINNEQFF
TRBJ2-7	TRBV2	CASSDRQGGEQYF
TRBJ2-7	TRBV7-2	CASSPGGPEQYF
TRBJ1-2	TRBV30	CAWILPGQEGVGYTF
TRBJ2-2	TRBV5-1	CASSYRTDNTGELFF
TRBJ2-7	TRBV29-1	CSASGLLSSYEQYF
TRBJ2-2	TRBV29-1	CSVGKQNTGELFF
TRBJ1-5	TRBV18	CASSPDVGVQPQHF